These 5 T cell receptor beta chains came from one sample sequenced in a study of blood T cell repertoires in COVID-19. TCRdb's table, derived via immunoSEQ multiplex PCR, lists solely in-frame clones and lacks some. Altogether 98,000 or so clones are present, 60% to 85% being singletons, with the ten largest covering around 1.7%. Sequenced input: peripheral blood. The receptors were sampled from a woman in her thirties or forties with acute or convalescent COVID-19.

This clone was detected only a few times. The chain joins TRBV6-2 or TRBV6-3 to TRBJ2-2; TRBD1 might be the D (5 bases). The V end lost 6 bases, the J end lost 3 bases, and 17 bases lay between the germline ends. Germline V gene sequence: CDR1 MNHEY, CDR2 SVGEGT. The CDR3 extends over 16 amino acids. The DNA for the CDR3 is TGTGCCAGCAGCCCCACACAGGTGGGGTACACCGGGGAGCTGTTTTTT. Protein sequence: CASSPTQVGYTGELFF.

The chain links TRBV19 to TRBJ1-5, with D maybe TRBD1 (5 bases). The germline gives CDR1 LNHDA, CDR2 SQIVND (reference sequence). V lost 7 bases, J lost 3 bases, and 10 bases lay in between. The CDR3 covers 13 residues. The CDR3 spells CASTTGHNQPQHF. CDR3 bases: TGTGCCAGTACTACAGGTCACAATCAGCCCCAGCATTTT. Full variable domain (outside the CDR3, taken from reference TRBV19 and TRBJ1-5): DGGITQSPKYLFRKEGQNVTLSCEQNLNHDAMYWYRQDPGQGLRLIYYSQIVNDFQKGDIAEGYSVSREKKESFPLTVTSAQKNPTAFYLCASTTGHNQPQHFGDGTRLSIL.

V usage is TRBV12-3 or TRBV12-4 and J usage is TRBJ2-5; the D gene is possibly TRBD2 (5 bases). V lost 6 bases, J lost 1 base, and 9 bases lay in between. This CDR3 has 13 amino acids. Here the CDR3 reads CASSLGSQETQYF. The CDR3 DNA reads as TGTGCCAGCAGCCTAGGGAGCCAAGAGACCCAGTACTTC.

This clone turned up a few times. The chain carries TRBV5-1 and TRBJ1-1; 7 bases are shared with TRBD1. This CDR3 contains 17 residues. The V and J ends lost 4 bases and 1 base, in that order; junction bases with no gene match: 13. CDR1 and CDR2 (germline): SGHRS, YFSETQ. CDR3 sequence (DNA): TGCGCCAGCAGCCGGGTTCTGAGGGGGCCAAGGAACACTGAAGCTTTCTTT. Protein: CASSRVLRGPRNTEAFF.

The rearrangement uses TRBV19 and TRBJ2-7; the D is unclear. Looked up from germline, CDR1 is LNHDA and CDR2 is SQIVND (reference sequence). V was clipped by 0 bases and J by 0 bases, with 6 bases between them. The CDR3 contains 14 residues. The DNA of the CDR3 is TGTGCCAGTAGTATAGACCGAGGCTCCTACGAGCAGTACTTC. This gives the protein CASSIDRGSYEQYF.